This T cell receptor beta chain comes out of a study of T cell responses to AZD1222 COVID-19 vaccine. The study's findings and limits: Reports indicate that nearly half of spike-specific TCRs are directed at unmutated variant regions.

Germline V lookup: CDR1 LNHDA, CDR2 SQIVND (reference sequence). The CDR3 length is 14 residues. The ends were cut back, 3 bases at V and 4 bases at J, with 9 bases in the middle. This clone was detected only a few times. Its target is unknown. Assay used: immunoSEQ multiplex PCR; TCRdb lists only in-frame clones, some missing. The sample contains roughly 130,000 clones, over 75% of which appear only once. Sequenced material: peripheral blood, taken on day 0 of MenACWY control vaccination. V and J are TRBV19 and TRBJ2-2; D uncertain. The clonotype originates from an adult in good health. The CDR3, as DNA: TGTGCCAGTAGTATGGTCATTGGCACCGGGGAGCTGTTTTTT. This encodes CASSMVIGTGELFF.